A selection of T cell receptor beta chains follows, all from one sample in a study of T cell responses to AZD1222 COVID-19 vaccine. The repertoire was sequenced with immunoSEQ multiplex PCR; TCRdb's copy has only in-frame clones and lacks some. The top ten clones hold 2% to 3% of a sample with some 130,000 clones, roughly 90% of them seen once. The material sequenced was peripheral blood, taken 28 days after the second AZD1222 dose. Every receptor here comes from an adult who received the AZD1222 COVID-19 vaccine. Both conserved end residues are part of each CDR3. The D gene is left open where the match is weak. Not every row has a clone size; where given, it reads once, few, many or a size class.

>TRBJ2-2|.|.|TRBV12-3/TRBV12-4
TGTGCCAGCAGTTTTGTGGGGAGCCGGGAGCTGTTTTTT
CASSFVGSRELFF
>TRBJ2-5|.|few|TRBV7-9
TGTGCCAGCAGCTTGATTAGCGTTAAAGAGACCCAGTACTTC
CASSLISVKETQYF
>TRBJ2-2|TRBD1|.|TRBV3-1/TRBV3-2
TGTGCCAGCAGCCAGTGGGACAGTGGGCCGAACACCGGGGAGCTGTTTTTT
CASSQWDSGPNTGELFF
>TRBJ2-2|TRBD2|once|TRBV2
TGTGCCAGCAGTGAAAGAGGAAGCGGGGGGTCGAACACCGGGGAGCTGTTTTTT
CASSERGSGGSNTGELFF
>TRBJ1-5|.|.|TRBV7-8
TGTGCCAGCAGCTTAGGACATCCCAATCAGCCCCAGCATTTT
CASSLGHPNQPQHF
>TRBJ1-5|.|.|TRBV4-2
TGTGCCAGCAGCCAACCAGGGCGAGGCAATCAGCCCCAGCATTTT
CASSQPGRGNQPQHF
>TRBJ1-4|.|.|TRBV3-1/TRBV3-2
TGTGCCAGCGCCTCGACTCCCCTGCGGGCTAATGAAAAACTGTTTTTT
CASASTPLRANEKLFF
>TRBJ2-7|.|.|TRBV9
TGTGCCAGCAGCGCGGAGAGGGGGGCGGGTGAGCAGTACTTC
CASSAERGAGEQYF
>TRBJ1-6|.|.|TRBV5-6
TGTGCCAGCAGCTTGGCCGGGAGCTCCTATAATTCACCCCTCCACTTT
CASSLAGSSYNSPLHF
>TRBJ1-4|TRBD1|once|TRBV27
TGTGCCAGCAGTTCCTCAGGGGGACAGAGTGAAAAACTGTTTTTT
CASSSSGGQSEKLFF
>TRBJ1-6|TRBD1|.|TRBV4-2
TGTGCCAGCAGTCCAAACCAGGACAGGGATAATTCACCCCTCCACTTT
CASSPNQDRDNSPLHF
>TRBJ1-2|.|once|TRBV3-1/TRBV3-2
TGTGCCAGCAGCCAAAGGGGCCCGCTGGGACCTAACTATGGCTACACCTTC
CASSQRGPLGPNYGYTF
>TRBJ2-2|.|.|TRBV7-8
TGTGCCAGCACCCCGCGGAGACTAGATAACACCGGGGAGCTGTTTTTT
CASTPRRLDNTGELFF
>TRBJ2-7|TRBD1|few|TRBV7-9
TGTGCCAGCAGCTTAGGTCCGGACAGGAGCTCCTACGAGCAGTACTTC
CASSLGPDRSSYEQYF
>TRBJ2-7|.|.|TRBV7-8
TGTGCCAGCAGCAAGGGGGACCTGAGATACGAGCAGTACTTC
CASSKGDLRYEQYF
>TRBJ1-6|TRBD1|.|TRBV28
TGTGCCAGCAGTATACAGGGGTATAATTCACCCCTCCACTTT
CASSIQGYNSPLHF
>TRBJ1-4|TRBD1|.|TRBV5-5
TGTGCCAGCAGCCCCCGGGACAGGACCAATGAAAAACTGTTTTTT
CASSPRDRTNEKLFF
>TRBJ2-3|.|.|TRBV15
TGTGCCACCAGCAGAGATCCTGACCGGACAGATACGCAGTATTTT
CATSRDPDRTDTQYF
>TRBJ1-6|TRBD1|.|TRBV5-6
TGTGCCAGCAGCTTGACAGGGGTGTATAATTCACCCCTCCACTTT
CASSLTGVYNSPLHF
>TRBJ2-5|.|.|TRBV12-3/TRBV12-4
TGTGCCAGCAGTTTGAAAGAGACCCAGTACTTC
CASSLKETQYF